This TCR beta chain was sequenced for a study of immune evolution from preneoplasia to lung adenocarcinoma. Whole-study findings and limits: Clonality was highest in normal lung, lower in later-stage lesions apparently.

The V and J ends lost 2 bases and 8 bases, in that order; junction bases with no gene match: 9. Germline V gene data show CDR1 as MNHNY and CDR2 as SVGAGI (reference sequence). This CDR3 is built from 15 residues. Here immunoSEQ multiplex PCR was the method, and the copy in TCRdb shows in-frame clones only, minus some. The table records 2,000 or so clones, 82% of them present only once. In the case of this clone: The antigen is unknown.

Sequencing input: FFPE adjacent normal lung tissue. The receptor comes from a person aged 65 to 85 with lung adenocarcinoma. The chain uses TRBV6-6 and TRBJ1-2, with TRBD1 matching 9 bases. The CDR3, as DNA: TGTGCCAGCAGTTACCTCGGACAGGGGCCCTCCGGCTACACCTTC. Translated, it gives CASSYLGQGPSGYTF.